The 18 T cell receptor beta chains in this list originate from one sample, sequenced in a study of T-cell reconstitution after alpha-beta-depleted transplantation in children. The library targeted TCRbeta and was prepared with unique molecular identifiers. TCRdb called the PCR reads again in MiXCR, with one record for every CDR3 protein. The sample lists about 870,000 distinct CDR3 sequences; about 15% were seen once. This material consisted of PBMCs, mostly from graft donor cells, taken 360 days after TCRalphabeta/CD19-depleted stem cell transplant. The receptors stem from a male patient between 5 and 17 years old who had a stem cell transplant for acute lymphoblastic leukemia, so the T cells may come from the graft donor.

The chain is built from TRBV10-1 and TRBJ2-3, with TRBD1 identical over 9 bases. V gave up 1 base and J gave up 3 bases; unmatched junction bases: 5. The CDR3 covers 16 residues. Germline V gene sequence: CDR1 WNHNN, CDR2 SYGVQD (reference sequence). In DNA, the CDR3 is TGCGCCAGCAGTGAGTGGCGGACAGGGGAAACAGATACGCAGTATTTT. Encoded protein: CASSEWRTGETDTQYF.

The chain uses TRBV11-2 and TRBJ1-2; D ambiguous. Deletions cut 4 bases from V and 2 bases from J, with 11 bases between. Germline V gene data show CDR1 as SGHAT and CDR2 as FQNNGV. This CDR3 comprises 14 residues. CDR3 DNA: TGTGCCAGCAGCTCACCAGGAAAAAACTATGGCTACACCTTC. It encodes CASSSPGKNYGYTF.

This clonotype was detected only a few times. This sequence joins TRBV19 and TRBJ1-5; 11 bases agree with TRBD1. In germline, CDR1 is LNHDA, CDR2 SQIVND (reference sequence). V lost 10 bases and J lost 4; bases outside the gene matches: 9. This CDR3 contains 15 residues. Written as DNA, the CDR3 is TGTGCCACAAAATGGACAGGGGGCGATAATCAGCCCCAGCATTTT. Translation gives CATKWTGGDNQPQHF.

The V gene is TRBV4-2, the J gene TRBJ2-1, with D maybe TRBD2 (5 bases). V was cut by 2 bases and J by 8 bases, with 16 bases left in between. Germline V CDR1 and CDR2: LGHNA, YNFKEQ. This CDR3 has 15 amino acids. CDR3 sequence: CASSQSRRTGDEQFF. For the CDR3, the DNA is TGTGCCAGCAGCCAAAGTCGCCGGACCGGGGATGAGCAGTTCTTC.

The genes are TRBV5-1 and TRBJ1-1; the D is unclear. This CDR3 is built from 13 residues. CDR1 and CDR2 from the germline V gene are SGHRS and YFSETQ. The V and J ends lost 0 bases and 2 bases respectively, with 5 bases between them. CDR3 in amino acids: CASSLDINTEAFF. CDR3 bases: TGCGCCAGCAGCTTGGACATTAACACTGAAGCTTTCTTT.

CDR3 coding DNA: TGCAGCGCTCGGACAGGGGAGGCTGGGGCCAACGTCCTGACTTTC. It is translated as CSARTGEAGANVLTF. The rearrangement links TRBV29-1 to TRBJ2-6; the match to TRBD1 covers 9 bases. CDR1 and CDR2 from the germline V gene are SQVTM and ANQGSEA. The CDR3 spans 15 residues. V lost 7 bases to trimming and J lost 2 bases; unmatched junction nucleotides: 6.

In this sample, this clonotype turned up a few times. The chain employs TRBV12-3 or TRBV12-4 and TRBJ2-7, with 8 bases that match TRBD1. This CDR3 comprises 12 residues. V trimming: 5 bases; J trimming: 9 bases; junction bases outside the gene matches: 6. The CDR3 bases are TGTGCCAGCAGTCTGAGGGGGACAGGGCAGTACTTC. Amino acids: CASSLRGTGQYF.

This clonotype was seen only a few times. The rearrangement uses TRBV11-1 and TRBJ2-1, with 7 bases lining up with TRBD2. The CDR3 contains 15 residues. CDR1 and CDR2 (germline): SGHAT, FQDESV (reference sequence). V shed 7 bases and J 9 bases; nucleotides not matched to a gene: 15. The CDR3: CASTLSAWSGIEQFF. CDR3 bases: TGTGCCAGCACCCTTTCCGCTTGGAGCGGGATTGAGCAGTTCTTC.

The V call is TRBV6-2 or TRBV6-3, the J call TRBJ2-2; 7 bases fit TRBD1. The germline V gene encodes CDR1 MNHEY and CDR2 SVGEGT. This CDR3 contains 15 residues. The ends lost 4 bases at V and 0 bases at J; junction bases unmatched: 2. Here the CDR3 DNA reads TGTGCCAGCAGTTCGAGGGGGCCGAACACCGGGGAGCTGTTTTTT. Protein product: CASSSRGPNTGELFF.

This clonotype was observed many times. The genes are TRBV11-2 and TRBJ2-5; a possible D gene is TRBD1 (5 bases). Trimming left V 5 bases short and J 1 base short, with 11 bases between. There are 14 residues in the CDR3. Germline V gene lookup returns CDR1 SGHAT and CDR2 FQNNGV. The CDR3 region is CASSPRQIQETQYF. CDR3 coding DNA: TGTGCCAGCAGCCCGCGACAGATCCAAGAGACCCAGTACTTC. Full variable domain (outside the CDR3, taken from reference TRBV11-2 and TRBJ2-5): EAGVAQSPRYKIIEKRQSVAFWCNPISGHATLYWYQQILGQGPKLLIQFQNNGVVDDSQLPKDRFSAERLKGVDSTLKIQPAKLEDSAVYLCASSPRQIQETQYFGPGTRLLVL.

The chain carries TRBV29-1 and TRBJ2-7, with TRBD1 matching over 8 bases. The CDR3 totals 12 residues. V shed 4 bases and J 5 bases; nucleotides not matched to a gene: 4. Looked up from germline, CDR1 is SQVTM and CDR2 is ANQGSEA. The CDR3 region has the DNA TGCAGCGTTGGAGGACAGGGCCACGAGCAGTACTTC. It encodes CSVGGQGHEQYF.

This clonotype has only a few counts. The V and J genes are TRBV11-2 and TRBJ2-2; weak D call: TRBD2 (6 bases). The CDR3 runs 10 residues. CDR1 SGHAT and CDR2 FQNNGV come from the germline V gene. Between the trimmed V and J ends, which lost 1 base and 16 bases, there was a span of 7 bases. DNA of the CDR3: TGTGCCAGCAGCTTAGGGCGGGAGTTTTTT. Residues: CASSLGREFF.

This clonotype has only a few counts. This rearrangement joins TRBV5-5 to TRBJ2-7; D perhaps matches TRBD1 (8 bases). The CDR3 contains 15 residues. CDR1 and CDR2 from the germline V gene are SGHKS and YYEKEE (reference sequence). Trimming cost V 3 bases and J 3 bases, with 16 bases left between them. CDR3 in DNA: TGTGCCAGCAGCTGGGAGGGGACAGGACTCTACGAGCAGTACTTC. Translation gives CASSWEGTGLYEQYF.

The chain links TRBV4-1 to TRBJ2-7; TRBD1 matches at 9 bases. The germline V gene has CDR1 MGHRA and CDR2 YSYEKL. Trimming removed 2 bases from V and 3 bases from J; junction bases left unmatched: 5. CDR3 length: 15 residues. The CDR3 coding sequence is TGCGCCAGCAGCCAACCCGGGACAGGGATCTACGAGCAGTACTTC. This sequence encodes CASSQPGTGIYEQYF.

This clonotype appeared a few times. The V call is TRBV6-5, the J call TRBJ2-7; D is possibly TRBD1 or TRBD2 (6 bases each). Germline V gene data show CDR1 as MNHEY and CDR2 as SVGAGI. Trimming stripped 2 bases from V and 6 bases from J, with 20 bases between. This CDR3 has 16 residues. The CDR3 sequence: CASSYGWGAPRGEQYF. The CDR3 DNA sequence: TGTGCCAGCAGTTACGGCTGGGGGGCACCCCGGGGCGAGCAGTACTTC.

Turning to this clonotype: A read error may account for a junction end that differs from germline. V usage is TRBV12-3 or TRBV12-4 and J usage is TRBJ2-1, with D hard to call. The CDR3 totals 12 residues. CDR3 region: CASSLWSGERFF. DNA for the CDR3: TGTGCCAGCAGTTTATGGTCCGGAGAGCGGTTCTTC.

This clonotype was seen only a few times. The chain joins TRBV7-8 to TRBJ2-1, with TRBD1 matching 10 bases. The CDR3 loop spans 15 amino acids. V trimming: 4 bases; J trimming: 7 bases; junction bases outside the gene matches: 7. Germline CDR1 SGHVS, CDR2 FQNEAQ. The CDR3 protein is CASSSVPGQGNEQFF. The CDR3 nucleotides read TGTGCCAGCAGCTCCGTACCGGGACAGGGGAATGAGCAGTTCTTC. The full variable domain, in which reference TRBV7-8 and TRBJ2-1 provide the parts outside the CDR3, is GAGVSQSPRYKVAKRGQDVALRCDPISGHVSLFWYQQALGQGPEFLTYFQNEAQLDKSGLPSDRFFAERPEGSVSTLKIQRTQQEDSAVYLCASSSVPGQGNEQFFGPGTRLTVL.

The V gene is TRBV12-5, the J gene TRBJ2-5; TRBD2 matches at 8 bases. The CDR3 covers 14 residues. Germline V gene sequence: CDR1 LGHNT, CDR2 FRNRAP. After removal of 5 bases from V and 5 bases from J, the junction contained 7 bases not matched to a gene. The CDR3 DNA reads TGTGCTAGTGGTCTAACGGGACTAGAGGAGACCCAGTACTTC. This translates into CASGLTGLEETQYF.